This paragraph covers one TCR beta chain sequence. What it recognizes is unknown. The sample comes from a study of T cell responses to AZD1222 COVID-19 vaccine. Per the germline V gene, CDR1 is DFQATT and CDR2 is SNEGSKA (reference sequence). This CDR3 is 17 amino acids long. V lost 3 bases, J lost 0 bases, and 11 bases stayed unmatched. The protocol was immunoSEQ multiplex PCR, while the TCRdb copy is restricted to in-frame clones and leaves out a portion. The sample shows approximately 110,000 clones, 90% to 95% of them seen only once. Study-wide results and caveats: Donors skewed white British and female; clonal diversity was possibly underestimated. The study reported that nearly half of spike-specific TCRs target unmutated variant regions.

The receptor was isolated from an adult in good health. The input for sequencing was peripheral blood, taken on day 0 of AZD1222 vaccination. This sequence joins TRBV20-1 and TRBJ1-5, with 7 bases matching TRBD1. CDR3 sequence reads: CSASRWQGGYSNQPQHF. CDR3 bases: TGCAGTGCTAGTCGATGGCAGGGGGGATATAGCAATCAGCCCCAGCATTTT.